Below are 12 T cell receptor beta chains sequenced from a single sample in a study of cytomegalovirus exposure and HLA in healthy donors. Researchers ran the PCR with 60 Vbeta and 13 Jbeta primers. Profiled with immunoSEQ multiplex PCR; TCRdb holds only in-frame clones, not every one. The sample shows 60,000 or so clones, about 85% of them seen only once. Material for sequencing was PBMCs. These receptors were obtained from a female donor in good health and CMV-seronegative.

This chain joins TRBV19 and TRBJ2-1, with 11 nucleotides matching TRBD1. Germline assignment: CDR1 LNHDA and CDR2 SQIVND (reference sequence). The V segment lost 5 bases and the J segment 12 bases; nucleotides outside the gene matches: 12. This CDR3 region has 15 residues. CDR3 residues: CASSAPDRGRSVQFF. The CDR3 DNA reads TGTGCCAGTAGTGCCCCGGACAGGGGGCGATCGGTGCAGTTCTTC.

The chain couples TRBV19 to TRBJ1-1; 10 bases line up with TRBD1. From germline, CDR1 is LNHDA and CDR2 SQIVND (reference sequence). This CDR3 comprises 15 residues. V shed 5 bases and J 6 bases; nucleotides not matched to a gene: 9. The CDR3 region is CASSPRDRGLAEAFF. DNA of the CDR3: TGTGCCAGTAGTCCCCGGGACAGGGGATTAGCTGAAGCTTTCTTT.

This clone was found a few times. This chain connects TRBV5-8 to TRBJ1-5, with a weak D call TRBD1 (6 bases). This CDR3 spans 13 amino acids. Trimming took 2 bases from V and 10 from J, leaving 13 bases between them. Germline CDR1 reads SGHTS; CDR2 reads YDEGEE. CDR3 protein: CASSLSQGLPQHF. The CDR3 DNA sequence: TGTGCCAGCAGCTTATCTCAGGGGCTACCCCAGCATTTT.

The chain joins TRBV7-2 to TRBJ1-2, with no clear D. CDR1 and CDR2 from the germline V gene are SGHTA and FQGNSA. Trimming stripped 4 bases from V and 4 bases from J, with 16 bases between. The CDR3 is 15 residues long. This chain's CDR3 is CASSSVDSTGYGYTF. The CDR3 DNA follows: TGTGCCAGCAGCTCTGTGGACTCCACGGGCTATGGCTACACCTTC.

The rearrangement joins TRBV19 to TRBJ2-1, with 9 positions matching TRBD2. V trimming: 4 bases; J trimming: 4 bases; junction bases outside the gene matches: 5. This CDR3 has 15 residues. The germline V gene encodes CDR1 LNHDA and CDR2 SQIVND (reference sequence). The CDR3 protein is CASSTISGSYNEQFF. The CDR3 DNA reads TGTGCCAGTAGTACCATTAGCGGGAGTTACAATGAGCAGTTCTTC.

V gene TRBV5-4 combines with J gene TRBJ2-7, with 8 nucleotides matching TRBD2. Germline V CDR1 and CDR2: SGHNT, YYREEE (reference sequence). Trimming took 4 bases from V and 2 from J; bases not matched to a gene: 11. This CDR3 has 16 amino acids. For the CDR3, the DNA is TGTGCCAGCAGCCTCCGATCGGGACTAGGAGCCTACGAGCAGTACTTC. Translation gives CASSLRSGLGAYEQYF.

V gene TRBV4-1 combines with J gene TRBJ2-6; 7 nucleotides line up with TRBD1. The germline CDR1 and CDR2 sequences are MGHRA and YSYEKL. The CDR3 sequence is 19 residues long. Losses at the gene ends were 1 base for V and 0 bases for J; bases not matched to a gene: 9. The CDR3 bases are TGCGCCAGCAGCCAAGCGCACCCGGGACAGTACTCTGGGGCCAACGTCCTGACTTTC. Its protein is CASSQAHPGQYSGANVLTF.

This chain uses TRBV30 with TRBJ2-2, with TRBD2 as a possible D gene (6 bases). Germline V CDR1 and CDR2: GTSNPN, SVGIG (reference sequence). The CDR3 length is 14 residues. The V end was cut by 2 bases, the J end by 3 bases, with 10 bases between. CDR3 region: CAWSRGLYTGELFF. The CDR3 DNA is TGTGCCTGGAGTCGGGGACTGTACACCGGGGAGCTGTTTTTT.

With respect to this clone: One end of the junction is discordant with germline, which a read error may explain. CDR3 sequence (DNA): TGTTCCAGCAGCTGGGGGACAGGGGGCGCGGGGCCCCAGCATTTT. Its translation: CSSSWGTGGAGPQHF. This rearrangement joins TRBV7-9 to TRBJ1-5; 12 positions agree with TRBD1. Germline CDR1 reads SEHNR; CDR2 reads FQNEAQ (reference sequence). This CDR3 comprises 15 residues.

This sequence joins TRBV6-5 and TRBJ1-5; D gene unclear. The germline V and J ends were trimmed by 0 bases and 4 bases, with 7 bases remaining between them. CDR1 is MNHEY, CDR2 SVGAGI, per germline. The CDR3 loop spans 14 amino acids. The CDR3 protein is CASSYSGGNQPQHF. CDR3 coding DNA: TGTGCCAGCAGTTACTCAGGAGGGAATCAGCCCCAGCATTTT.

V usage is TRBV11-1 and J usage is TRBJ1-1; D not resolved. CDR1 and CDR2 from the germline V gene are SGHAT and FQDESV (reference sequence). Trimming stripped 5 bases from V and 0 bases from J, with 13 bases between. There are 15 residues in the CDR3. The CDR3 nucleotides are TGTGCCAGCAGCCCCCCGGCGGCCATGAACACTGAAGCTTTCTTT. Translating gives CASSPPAAMNTEAFF.

CDR3 loop: CATQGSSYEQYF. CDR3 in DNA: TGTGCCACCCAGGGGTCCTCCTACGAGCAGTACTTC. The chain recombines TRBV10-3 with TRBJ2-7, with a weak D call TRBD1 (6 bases). With 10 bases removed from V and 0 bases from J, the gap between germline ends came to 10 bases. This CDR3 has 12 residues. CDR1 ENHRY and CDR2 SYGVKD come from the germline V gene.